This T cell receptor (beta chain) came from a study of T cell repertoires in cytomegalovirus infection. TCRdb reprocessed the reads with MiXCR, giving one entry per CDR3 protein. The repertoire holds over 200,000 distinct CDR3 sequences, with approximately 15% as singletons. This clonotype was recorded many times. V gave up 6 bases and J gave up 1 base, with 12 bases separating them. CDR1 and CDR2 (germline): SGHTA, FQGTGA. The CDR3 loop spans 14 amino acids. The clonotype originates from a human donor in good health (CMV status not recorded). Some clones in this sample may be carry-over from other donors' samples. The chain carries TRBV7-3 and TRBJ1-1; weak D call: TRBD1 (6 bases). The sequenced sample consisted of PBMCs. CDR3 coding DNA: TGTGCCAGCAGTCCTGAGGGGGGGAACACTGAAGCTTTCTTT. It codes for CASSPEGGNTEAFF.